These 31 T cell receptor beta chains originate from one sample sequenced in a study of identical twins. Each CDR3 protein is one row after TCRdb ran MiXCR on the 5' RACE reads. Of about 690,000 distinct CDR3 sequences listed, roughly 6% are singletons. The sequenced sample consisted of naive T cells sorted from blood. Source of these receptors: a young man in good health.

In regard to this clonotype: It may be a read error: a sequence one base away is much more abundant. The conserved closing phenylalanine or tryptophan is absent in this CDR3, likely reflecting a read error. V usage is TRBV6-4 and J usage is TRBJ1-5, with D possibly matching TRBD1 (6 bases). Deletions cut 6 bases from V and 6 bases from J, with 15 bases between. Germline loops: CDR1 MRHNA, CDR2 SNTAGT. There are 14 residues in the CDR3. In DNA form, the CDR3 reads TGTGCCAGCAGCGGGACACCGGACGGTCAGCCCCAGCATTCT. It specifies CASSGTPDGQPQHS.

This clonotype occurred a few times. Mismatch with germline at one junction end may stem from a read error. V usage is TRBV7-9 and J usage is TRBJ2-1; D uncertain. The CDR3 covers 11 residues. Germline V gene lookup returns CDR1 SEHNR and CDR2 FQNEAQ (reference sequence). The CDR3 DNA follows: TGTGCCAGCAAAATGTCCGGGTTCCCTGTCTTC. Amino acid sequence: CASKMSGFPVF.

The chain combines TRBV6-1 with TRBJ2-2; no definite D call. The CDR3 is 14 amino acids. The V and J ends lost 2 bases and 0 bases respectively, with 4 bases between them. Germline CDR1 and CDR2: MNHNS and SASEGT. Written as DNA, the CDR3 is TGTGCCAGCAGTGAACGAGCGAACACCGGGGAGCTGTTTTTT. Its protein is CASSERANTGELFF.

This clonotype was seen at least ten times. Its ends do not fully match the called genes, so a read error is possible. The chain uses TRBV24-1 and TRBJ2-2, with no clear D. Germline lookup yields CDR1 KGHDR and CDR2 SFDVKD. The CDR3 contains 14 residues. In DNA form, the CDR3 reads TGTGCCACCGGTGAATGGGGGAACACCGGGGAGCTGTTTTTT. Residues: CATGEWGNTGELFF.

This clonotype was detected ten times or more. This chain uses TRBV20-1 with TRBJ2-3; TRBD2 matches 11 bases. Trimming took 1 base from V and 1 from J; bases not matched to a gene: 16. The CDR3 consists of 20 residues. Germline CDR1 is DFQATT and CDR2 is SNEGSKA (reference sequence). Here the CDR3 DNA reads TGCAGTGCTAGAGCCCCACCCGGGACTAGCGGAGCTGGGGGCACAGATACGCAGTATTTT. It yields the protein CSARAPPGTSGAGGTDTQYF.

The CDR3 region is CASSTGLATENEQFF. The CDR3, as DNA: TGTGCCTCCTCGACGGGACTAGCGACGGAAAATGAGCAGTTCTTC. This rearrangement joins TRBV30 to TRBJ2-1; 10 bases map to TRBD2. The ends lost 7 bases at V and 7 bases at J; junction bases unmatched: 13. The germline V gene has CDR1 GTSNPN and CDR2 SVGIG (reference sequence). This CDR3 region has 15 residues.

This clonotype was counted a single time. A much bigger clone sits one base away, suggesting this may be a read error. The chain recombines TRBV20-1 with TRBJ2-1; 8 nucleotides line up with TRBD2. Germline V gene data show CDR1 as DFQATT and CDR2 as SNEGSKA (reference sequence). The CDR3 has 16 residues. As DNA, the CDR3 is TGCAGTGGTAGAGATTCAGCGGGAGTAGTTGTGGGTGAGCAGTTCTTC. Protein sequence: CSGRDSAGVVVGEQFF.

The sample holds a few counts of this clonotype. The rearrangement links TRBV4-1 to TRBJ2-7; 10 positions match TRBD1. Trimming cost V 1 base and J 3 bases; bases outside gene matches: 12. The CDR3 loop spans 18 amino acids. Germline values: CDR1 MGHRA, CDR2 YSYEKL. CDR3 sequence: CASSQGTGGTGDNYEQYV. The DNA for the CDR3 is TGCGCCAGCAGCCAAGGGACAGGAGGGACAGGGGATAACTACGAGCAGTACGTC.

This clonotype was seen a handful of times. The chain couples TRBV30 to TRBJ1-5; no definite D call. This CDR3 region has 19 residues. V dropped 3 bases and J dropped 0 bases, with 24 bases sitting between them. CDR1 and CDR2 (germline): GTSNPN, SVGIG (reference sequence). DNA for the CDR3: TGTGCCTGGAGCCCTCGGAGGACCGGACCGCCTTATAGCAATCAGCCCCAGCATTTT. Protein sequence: CAWSPRRTGPPYSNQPQHF.

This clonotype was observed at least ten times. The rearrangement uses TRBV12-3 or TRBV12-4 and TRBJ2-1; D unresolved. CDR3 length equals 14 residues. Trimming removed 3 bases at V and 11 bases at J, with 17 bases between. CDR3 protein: CASSFAGSTMKQFF. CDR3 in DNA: TGTGCCAGCAGTTTTGCCGGATCCACAATGAAGCAGTTCTTC.

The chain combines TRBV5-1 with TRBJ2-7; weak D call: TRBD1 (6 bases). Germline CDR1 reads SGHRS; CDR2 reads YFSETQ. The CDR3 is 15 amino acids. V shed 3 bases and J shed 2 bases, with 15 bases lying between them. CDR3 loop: CASSYHNQGTYEQYF. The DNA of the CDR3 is TGCGCCAGCAGCTACCATAATCAGGGGACCTACGAGCAGTACTTC.

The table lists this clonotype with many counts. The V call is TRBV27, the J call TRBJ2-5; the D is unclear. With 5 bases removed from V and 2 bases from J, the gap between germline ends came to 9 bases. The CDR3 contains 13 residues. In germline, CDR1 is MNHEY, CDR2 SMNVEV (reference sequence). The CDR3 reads CASSNRRQETQYF. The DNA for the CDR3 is TGTGCCAGCAGTAACCGGCGTCAAGAGACCCAGTACTTC.

The CDR3 protein is CASSLDGTKKETQYF. The CDR3 nucleotides read TGCGCCAGCAGCTTGGACGGGACAAAAAAAGAGACCCAGTACTTC. This chain uses TRBV5-1 with TRBJ2-5; possible D gene TRBD1, 6 bases. Germline V gives CDR1 SGHRS, CDR2 YFSETQ. V was trimmed by 0 bases and J by 3 bases, leaving 12 bases between them. The CDR3 has 15 amino acids.

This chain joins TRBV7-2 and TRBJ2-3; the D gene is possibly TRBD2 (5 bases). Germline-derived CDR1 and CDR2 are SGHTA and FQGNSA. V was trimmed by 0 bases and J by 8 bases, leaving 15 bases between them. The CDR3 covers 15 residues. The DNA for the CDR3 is TGTGCCAGCAGCTTAGCGGGAGAGAAATTCGGTACGCAGTATTTT. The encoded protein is CASSLAGEKFGTQYF.

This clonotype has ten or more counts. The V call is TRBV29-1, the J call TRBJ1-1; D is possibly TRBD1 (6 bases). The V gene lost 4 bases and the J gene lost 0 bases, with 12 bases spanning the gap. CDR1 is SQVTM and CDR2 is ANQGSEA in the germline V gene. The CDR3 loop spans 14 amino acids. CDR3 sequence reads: CSVGRTAMNTEAFF. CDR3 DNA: TGCAGCGTTGGACGGACAGCCATGAACACTGAAGCTTTCTTT.

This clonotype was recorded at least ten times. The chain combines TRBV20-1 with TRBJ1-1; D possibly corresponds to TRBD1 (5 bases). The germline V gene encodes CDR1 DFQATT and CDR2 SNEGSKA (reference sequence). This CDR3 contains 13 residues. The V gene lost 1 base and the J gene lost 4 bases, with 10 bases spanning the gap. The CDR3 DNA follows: TGCAGTGCTAGAGTGGGGGGAATCACTGAAGCTTTCTTT. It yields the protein CSARVGGITEAFF.

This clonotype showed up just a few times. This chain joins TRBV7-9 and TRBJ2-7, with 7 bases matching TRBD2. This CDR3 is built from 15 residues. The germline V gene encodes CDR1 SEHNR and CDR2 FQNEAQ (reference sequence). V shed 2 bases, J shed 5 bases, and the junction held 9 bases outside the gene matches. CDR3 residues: CASSLTPGEGHEQYF. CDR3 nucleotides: TGTGCCAGCAGCTTAACACCGGGGGAGGGCCACGAGCAGTACTTC. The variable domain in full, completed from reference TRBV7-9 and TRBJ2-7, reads DTGVSQNPRHKITKRGQNVTFRCDPISEHNRLYWYRQTLGQGPEFLTYFQNEAQLEKSRLLSDRFSAERPKGSFSTLEIQRTEQGDSAMYLCASSLTPGEGHEQYFGPGTRLTVT.

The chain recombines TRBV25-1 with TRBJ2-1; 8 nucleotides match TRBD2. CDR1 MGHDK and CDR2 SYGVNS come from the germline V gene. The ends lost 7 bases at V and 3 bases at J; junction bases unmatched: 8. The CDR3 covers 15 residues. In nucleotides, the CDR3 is TGTGCCAGCACGGGGCGGGAGGACAACTACAATGAGCAGTTCTTC. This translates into CASTGREDNYNEQFF.

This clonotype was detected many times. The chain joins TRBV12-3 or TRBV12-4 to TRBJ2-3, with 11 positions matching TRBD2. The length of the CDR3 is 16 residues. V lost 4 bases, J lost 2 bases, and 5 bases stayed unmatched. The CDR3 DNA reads TGTGCCAGCAGTTCGGGACTAGCGGAGCCCACAGATACGCAGTATTTT. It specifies CASSSGLAEPTDTQYF.

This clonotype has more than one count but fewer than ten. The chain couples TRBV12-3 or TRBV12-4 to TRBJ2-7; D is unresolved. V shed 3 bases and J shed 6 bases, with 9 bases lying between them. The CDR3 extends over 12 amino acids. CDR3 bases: TGTGCCAGCAGTTTGTGGGGAAGCGAGCAGTACTTC. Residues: CASSLWGSEQYF.

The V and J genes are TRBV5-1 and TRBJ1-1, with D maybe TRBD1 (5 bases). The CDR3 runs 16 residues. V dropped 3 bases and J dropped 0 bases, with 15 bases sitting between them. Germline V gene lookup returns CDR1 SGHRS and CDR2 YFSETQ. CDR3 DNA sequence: TGCGCCAGCAGCTGGGGGTCAGGAGGTATGAACACTGAAGCTTTCTTT. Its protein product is CASSWGSGGMNTEAFF.

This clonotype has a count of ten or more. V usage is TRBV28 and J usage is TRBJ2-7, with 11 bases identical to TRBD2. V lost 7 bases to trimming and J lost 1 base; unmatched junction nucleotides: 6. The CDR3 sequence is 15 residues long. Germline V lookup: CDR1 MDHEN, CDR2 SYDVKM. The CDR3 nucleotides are TGTGCCAGCACCGGGACTAGCGGTACATCCTACGAGCAGTACTTC. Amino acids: CASTGTSGTSYEQYF. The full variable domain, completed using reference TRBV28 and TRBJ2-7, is DVKVTQSSRYLVKRTGEKVFLECVQDMDHENMFWYRQDPGLGLRLIYFSYDVKMKEKGDIPEGYSVSREKKERFSLILESASTNQTSMYLCASTGTSGTSYEQYFGPGTRLTVT.

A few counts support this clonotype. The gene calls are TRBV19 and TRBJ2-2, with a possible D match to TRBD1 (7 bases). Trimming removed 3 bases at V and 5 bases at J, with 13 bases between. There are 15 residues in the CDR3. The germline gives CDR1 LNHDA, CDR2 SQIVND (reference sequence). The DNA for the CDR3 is TGTGCCAGTAGTATGAGGACAGGAGGGACCGGGGAGCTGTTTTTT. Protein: CASSMRTGGTGELFF. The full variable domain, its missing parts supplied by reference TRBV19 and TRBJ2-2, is DGGITQSPKYLFRKEGQNVTLSCEQNLNHDAMYWYRQDPGQGLRLIYYSQIVNDFQKGDIAEGYSVSREKKESFPLTVTSAQKNPTAFYLCASSMRTGGTGELFFGEGSRLTVL.

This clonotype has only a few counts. Here the CDR3 reads CASSATGVFPYEQYF. CDR3 DNA: TGTGCCAGCAGTGCTACAGGGGTATTCCCCTACGAGCAGTACTTC. The chain recombines TRBV6-1 with TRBJ2-7, with 7 bases matching TRBD1. The CDR3 extends over 15 amino acids. The junction had 8 bases not matched to a gene; V was cut back by 4 bases and J by 2 bases. In germline, CDR1 is MNHNS, CDR2 SASEGT.

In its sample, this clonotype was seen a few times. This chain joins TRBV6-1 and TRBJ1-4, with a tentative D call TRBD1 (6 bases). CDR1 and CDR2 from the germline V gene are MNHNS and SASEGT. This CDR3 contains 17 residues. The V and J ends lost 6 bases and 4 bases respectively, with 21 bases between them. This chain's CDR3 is CASRGGGPDLGNEKLFF. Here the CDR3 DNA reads TGTGCCAGCAGAGGGGGGGGGCCGGACCTGGGTAATGAAAAACTGTTTTTT.

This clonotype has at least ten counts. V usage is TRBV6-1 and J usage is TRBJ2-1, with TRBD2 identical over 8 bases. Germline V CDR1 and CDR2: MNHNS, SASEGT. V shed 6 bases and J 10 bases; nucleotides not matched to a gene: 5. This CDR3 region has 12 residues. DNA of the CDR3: TGTGCCAGCAGGGAAAGCGGGGGAGAGCAGTTCTTC. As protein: CASRESGGEQFF.

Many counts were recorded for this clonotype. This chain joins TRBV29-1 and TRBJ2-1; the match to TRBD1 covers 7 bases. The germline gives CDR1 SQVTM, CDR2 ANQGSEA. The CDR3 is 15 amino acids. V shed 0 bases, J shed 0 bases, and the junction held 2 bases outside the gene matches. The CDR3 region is CSVEEQGFSYNEQFF. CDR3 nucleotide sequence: TGCAGCGTTGAAGAACAGGGGTTCTCCTACAATGAGCAGTTCTTC.

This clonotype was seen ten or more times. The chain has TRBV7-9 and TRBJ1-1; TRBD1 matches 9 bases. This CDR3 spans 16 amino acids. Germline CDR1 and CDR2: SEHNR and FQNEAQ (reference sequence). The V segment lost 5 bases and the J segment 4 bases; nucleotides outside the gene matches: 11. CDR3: CASSPSGTGLATEAFF. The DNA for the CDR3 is TGTGCCAGCAGCCCATCTGGGACAGGGTTGGCCACTGAAGCTTTCTTT.

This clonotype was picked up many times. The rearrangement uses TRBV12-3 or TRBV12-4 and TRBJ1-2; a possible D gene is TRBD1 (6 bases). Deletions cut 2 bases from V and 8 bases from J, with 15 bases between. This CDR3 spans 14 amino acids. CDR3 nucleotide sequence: TGTGCCAGCAGTTTAAGTTGGGACAATTCAGGCTACACCTTC. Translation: CASSLSWDNSGYTF.

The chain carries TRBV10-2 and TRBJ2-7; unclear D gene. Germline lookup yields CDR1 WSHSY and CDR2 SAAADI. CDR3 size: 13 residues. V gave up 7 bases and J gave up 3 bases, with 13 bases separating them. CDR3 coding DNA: TGCGCCAGCACAGATTCCGACAACTACGAGCAGTACGTC. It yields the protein CASTDSDNYEQYV.

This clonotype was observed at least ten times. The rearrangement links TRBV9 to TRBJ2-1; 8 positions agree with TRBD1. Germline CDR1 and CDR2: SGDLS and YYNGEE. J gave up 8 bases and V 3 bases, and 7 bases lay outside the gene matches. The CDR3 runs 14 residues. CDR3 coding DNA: TGTGCCAGCAGCGCCTCGACAGGGGACGATGAGCAGTTCTTC. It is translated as CASSASTGDDEQFF.